The subject of this entry is one TCR beta chain. The sample is drawn from a study of blood T cell repertoires in COVID-19. Study-wide context: Both acute and convalescent COVID-19 samples were obtained from the United States, Italy and Spain. The analysed material was cDNA or gDNA that came from T cells, B-cell-depleted T cells, or PBMCs.

The CDR3 length is 13 residues. Looked up from germline, CDR1 is MNHEY and CDR2 is SMNVEV (reference sequence). Trimming shortened V by 8 bases and J by 5 bases, and 16 bases separated the two germline ends. As processed by the authors: Amplifying reference gene primers gave estimates of nucleated cell counts. Sequencing was performed with immunoSEQ multiplex PCR; in TCRdb, only in-frame clones are kept and a portion is missing. V, J and clone size are taken as reported in that table, and D and trimming were inferred from the DNA itself. There are fewer than 300,000 clones in the sample; approximately 81% occur only once, and roughly 2.9% lies in the top ten.

What was sequenced was peripheral blood. The source of this sequence is an older woman with active or convalescent COVID-19. This sequence joins TRBV27 and TRBJ2-7; possibly TRBD2 for D (6 bases). The CDR3 loop reads CASGFGGRDEQYF. The CDR3 DNA follows: TGTGCCAGCGGGTTCGGGGGTCGGGACGAGCAGTACTTC.